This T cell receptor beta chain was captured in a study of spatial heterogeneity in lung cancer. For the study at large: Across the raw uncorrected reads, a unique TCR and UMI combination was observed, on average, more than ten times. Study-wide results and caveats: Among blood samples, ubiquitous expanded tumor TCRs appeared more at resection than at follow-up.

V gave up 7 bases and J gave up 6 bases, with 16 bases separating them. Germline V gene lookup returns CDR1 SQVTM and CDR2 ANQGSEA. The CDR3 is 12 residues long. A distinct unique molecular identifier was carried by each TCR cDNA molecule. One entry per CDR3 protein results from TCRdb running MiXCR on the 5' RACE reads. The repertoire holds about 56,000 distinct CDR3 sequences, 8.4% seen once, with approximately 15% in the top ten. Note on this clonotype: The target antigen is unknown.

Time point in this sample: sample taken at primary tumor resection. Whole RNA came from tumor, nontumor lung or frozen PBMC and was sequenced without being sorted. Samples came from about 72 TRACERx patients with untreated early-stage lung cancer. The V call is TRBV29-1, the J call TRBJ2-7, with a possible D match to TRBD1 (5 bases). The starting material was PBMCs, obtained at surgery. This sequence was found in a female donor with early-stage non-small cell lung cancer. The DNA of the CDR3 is TGCAGCGCAGCCACAGGAGTCGGCGAGCAGTACTTC. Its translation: CSAATGVGEQYF.